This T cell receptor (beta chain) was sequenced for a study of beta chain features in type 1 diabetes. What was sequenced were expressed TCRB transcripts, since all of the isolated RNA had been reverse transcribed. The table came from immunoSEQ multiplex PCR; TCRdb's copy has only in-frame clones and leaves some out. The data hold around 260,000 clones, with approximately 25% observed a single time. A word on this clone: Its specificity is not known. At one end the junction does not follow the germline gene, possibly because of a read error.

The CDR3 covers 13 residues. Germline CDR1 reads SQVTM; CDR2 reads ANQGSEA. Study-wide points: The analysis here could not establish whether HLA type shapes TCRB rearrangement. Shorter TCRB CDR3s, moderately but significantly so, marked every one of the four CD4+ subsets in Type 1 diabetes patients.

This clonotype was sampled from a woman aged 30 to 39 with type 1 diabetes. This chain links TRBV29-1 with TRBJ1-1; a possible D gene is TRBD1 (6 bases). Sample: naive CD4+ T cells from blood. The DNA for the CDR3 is TGCAGCGTTGAGAGGGACACGAACACTGAAGTTTTCTTT. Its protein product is CSVERDTNTEVFF.